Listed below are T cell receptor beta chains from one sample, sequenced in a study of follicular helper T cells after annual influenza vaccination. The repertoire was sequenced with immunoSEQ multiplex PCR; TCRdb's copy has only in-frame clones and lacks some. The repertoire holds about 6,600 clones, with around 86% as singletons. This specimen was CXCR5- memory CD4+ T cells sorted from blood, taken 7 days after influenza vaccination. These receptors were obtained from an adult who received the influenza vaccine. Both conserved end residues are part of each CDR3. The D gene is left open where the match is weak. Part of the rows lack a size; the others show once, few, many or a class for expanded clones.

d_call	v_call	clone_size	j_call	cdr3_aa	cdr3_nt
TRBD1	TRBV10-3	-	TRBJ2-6	CAISVGQGTPGANVLTF	TGTGCCATCAGTGTAGGACAGGGAACCCCTGGGGCCAACGTCCTGACTTTC
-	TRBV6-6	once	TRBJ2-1	CASRDQGLVVEQFF	TGTGCCAGCAGGGATCAGGGGCTGGTAGTTGAGCAGTTCTTC
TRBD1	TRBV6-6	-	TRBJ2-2	CASTGTGTGELFF	TGTGCCAGCACCGGGACAGGGACCGGGGAGCTGTTTTTT
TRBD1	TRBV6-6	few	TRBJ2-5	CASRPGQGYQETQYF	TGTGCCAGCAGGCCCGGACAGGGATATCAAGAGACCCAGTACTTC
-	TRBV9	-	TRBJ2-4	CASSVGVGLGENIQYF	TGTGCCAGCAGCGTAGGTGTTGGACTTGGGGAAAACATTCAGTACTTC
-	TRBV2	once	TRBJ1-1	CASTLGGPRGGTEAFF	TGTGCCAGCACCCTGGGGGGTCCACGAGGGGGAACTGAAGCTTTCTTT
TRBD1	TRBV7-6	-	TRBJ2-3	CASSLELGQGTDTQYF	TGTGCCAGCAGCTTAGAGCTAGGACAGGGGACAGATACGCAGTATTTT
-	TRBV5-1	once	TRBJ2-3	CASSLGAQGRTDTQYF	TGCGCCAGCAGCTTAGGGGCACAGGGACGCACAGATACGCAGTATTTT
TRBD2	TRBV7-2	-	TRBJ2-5	CASSLVLSGGETQYF	TGTGCCAGCAGCTTAGTCCTTAGCGGGGGAGAGACCCAGTACTTC
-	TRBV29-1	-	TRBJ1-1	CSVTERNTEAFF	TGCAGCGTGACAGAAAGGAACACTGAAGCTTTCTTT
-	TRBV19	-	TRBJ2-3	CASSALSTDTQYF	TGTGCCAGTAGTGCCCTTAGCACAGATACGCAGTATTTT
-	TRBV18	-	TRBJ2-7	CASSPPMTRDEQYF	TGTGCCAGCTCACCACCTATGACCAGGGACGAGCAGTACTTC
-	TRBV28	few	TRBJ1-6	CASSSEGVGNSPLHF	TGTGCCAGCAGCTCCGAGGGGGTTGGGAATTCACCCCTCCACTTT
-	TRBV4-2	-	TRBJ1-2	CASSQVDREYGYTF	TGTGCCAGCAGCCAAGTGGACAGAGAGTATGGCTACACCTTC
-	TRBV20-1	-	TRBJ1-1	CSASRGAEAFF	TGCAGTGCGAGCAGGGGCGCTGAGGCTTTCTTT
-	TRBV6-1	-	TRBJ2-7	CASSEVSITYEQYF	TGTGCCAGCAGTGAAGTGAGCATAACCTACGAGCAGTACTTC